The 21 T cell receptor beta chains in this list originate from one sample, sequenced in a study of human T cells and chemical hapten exposure. TCRdb ran MiXCR on the RACE reads and lists one entry per CDR3 protein. The repertoire holds 300,000 to 450,000 distinct CDR3 sequences, with 5.5% as singletons. Regarding time point: pre-sensitization, week 0. The treatment was: therapeutic diphenylcyclopropenone sensitization with weekly scalp DPC. Material: whole blood, obtained in connection with sensitization to the hapten diphenylcyclopropenone (DPC). The source is a woman between 18 and 30 years old with alopecia areata. Some clones in this sample may be carry-over from other donors' samples.

This clonotype was found a few times. This chain links TRBV6-5 with TRBJ1-2, with unresolved D. V lost 6 bases and J 6 bases, leaving 17 bases between the germline ends. The CDR3 extends over 14 amino acids. Germline CDR1 is MNHEY and CDR2 is SVGAGI. The CDR3 is CASRKRTGRNGYTF. CDR3 nucleotide sequence: TGTGCCAGCAGGAAGAGGACCGGCCGTAATGGCTACACCTTC.

This clonotype came up a few times. This chain joins TRBV9 and TRBJ2-3, with TRBD1 matching 12 bases. The trim removed 0 bases at V and 3 bases at J, leaving 11 bases unmatched. This CDR3 region has 19 residues. Per germline, CDR1 SGDLS and CDR2 YYNGEE. The CDR3, as DNA: TGTGCCAGCAGCGTAGGACCGGGGGACAGGGGGCTTACAACAGATACGCAGTATTTT. This sequence encodes CASSVGPGDRGLTTDTQYF.

J is TRBJ2-4 and V is TRBV12-5; D is uncertain. Germline CDR1 and CDR2: LGHNT and FRNRAP. V gave up 1 base and J gave up 9 bases, with 7 bases separating them. The CDR3 has 12 residues. For the CDR3, the DNA is TGTGCTAGTGGTTTGGCTGGACGCATTCAGTACTTC. This translates into CASGLAGRIQYF.

This clonotype was recorded a few times. The chain links TRBV4-1 to TRBJ1-1; weak D call: TRBD1 (5 bases). The V end was cut by 1 base, the J end by 5 bases, with 14 bases between. Germline CDR1 and CDR2: MGHRA and YSYEKL. The CDR3 length is 15 residues. The CDR3 reads CASSQGQPVDTEAFF. CDR3 sequence (DNA): TGCGCCAGCAGCCAAGGACAGCCGGTTGATACTGAAGCTTTCTTT.

This clonotype has only a few counts. This sequence joins TRBV28 and TRBJ2-3; D unresolved. The germline CDR1 and CDR2 sequences are MDHEN and SYDVKM. Trimming removed 5 bases at V and 4 bases at J, with 13 bases between. The CDR3 consists of 14 residues. This CDR3 reads CASSPLRLADTQYF. In nucleotides, the CDR3 is TGTGCCAGCAGTCCCTTGCGCCTCGCAGATACGCAGTATTTT.

Ten or more counts support this clonotype. The chain joins TRBV2 to TRBJ1-1; D ambiguous. Germline assignment: CDR1 SNHLY and CDR2 FYNNEI. The CDR3 totals 14 residues. V shed 3 bases and J shed 10 bases, with 18 bases lying between them. The CDR3, as DNA: TGTGCCAGCAGTGAGGTCATGGTCGAACTGGGAGCTTTCTTT. It specifies CASSEVMVELGAFF.

This rearrangement joins TRBV18 to TRBJ2-3; D is undetermined. Trimming pared 3 bases from V and 4 bases from J, leaving 8 bases between. CDR3 length: 13 amino acids. Germline CDR1 reads KGHSH; CDR2 reads LQKENI. The CDR3 here is CASSPTKADTQYF. For the CDR3, the DNA is TGTGCCAGCTCACCCACGAAGGCAGATACGCAGTATTTT.

This clonotype occurred many times. The V gene is TRBV3-1, the J gene TRBJ2-3; perhaps D is TRBD1 or TRBD2 (5 bases each). The CDR3 consists of 15 residues. The V end was cut by 3 bases, the J end by 4 bases, with 14 bases between. Germline CDR1 LGHDT, CDR2 YNNKEL (reference sequence). The CDR3 is CASSHRDLSADTQYF. The CDR3 DNA reads TGTGCCAGCAGCCACAGGGACCTATCAGCAGATACGCAGTATTTT.

In this sample, this clonotype turned up many times. The CDR3 is CASSSGGLTITDTQYF. CDR3 DNA sequence: TGTGCCAGCAGTTCCGGGGGGCTAACGATCACAGATACGCAGTATTTT. V usage is TRBV7-2 and J usage is TRBJ2-3, with a tentative D call TRBD2 (7 bases). The CDR3 totals 16 residues. V lost 6 bases and J lost 2, with 18 bases in between. Germline V lookup: CDR1 SGHTA, CDR2 FQGNSA.

The V and J genes are TRBV9 and TRBJ1-3, with D possibly matching TRBD1 (6 bases). CDR1 SGDLS and CDR2 YYNGEE come from the germline V gene. CDR3 size: 15 residues. Trimming pared 3 bases from V and 4 bases from J, leaving 14 bases between. CDR3 loop: CASSASTGTGNTIYF. DNA for the CDR3: TGTGCCAGCAGCGCAAGTACAGGGACCGGAAACACCATATATTTT. Complete variable domain (other parts from reference TRBV9 and TRBJ1-3): DSGVTQTPKHLITATGQRVTLRCSPRSGDLSVYWYQQSLDQGLQFLIQYYNGEERAKGNILERFSAQQFPDLHSELNLSSLELGDSALYFCASSASTGTGNTIYFGEGSWLTVV.

The chain carries TRBV4-2 and TRBJ2-5, with TRBD2 identical over 12 bases. After removal of 2 bases from V and 3 bases from J, the junction contained 10 bases not matched to a gene. The CDR3 is 18 amino acids. Germline loops: CDR1 LGHNA, CDR2 YNFKEQ. This CDR3 reads CASSQPLGLAGIEETQYF. Here the CDR3 DNA reads TGTGCCAGCAGCCAACCGCTCGGACTAGCGGGGATAGAAGAGACCCAGTACTTC.

The V and J genes are TRBV6-5 and TRBJ1-2; 9 bases are shared with TRBD1. J gave up 3 bases and V 5 bases, and 10 bases lay outside the gene matches. The CDR3 runs 16 residues. Germline V gene lookup returns CDR1 MNHEY and CDR2 SVGAGI. The chain's CDR3 is CASSQNPQGADYGYTF. The CDR3 bases are TGTGCCAGCAGTCAAAATCCACAGGGGGCGGACTATGGCTACACCTTC.

This clonotype was seen a handful of times. This rearrangement joins TRBV6-2 or TRBV6-3 to TRBJ1-2, with D perhaps TRBD1 (5 bases). V was trimmed by 8 bases and J by 0 bases, leaving 13 bases between them. The CDR3 covers 14 residues. Germline-derived CDR1 and CDR2 are MNHEY and SVGEGT. CDR3 sequence: CASSSGWTNYGYTF. CDR3 DNA sequence: TGTGCCAGCTCGTCAGGGTGGACTAACTATGGCTACACCTTC.

This clonotype was picked up many times. The rearrangement joins TRBV6-5 to TRBJ2-1; perhaps D is TRBD1 or TRBD2 (6 bases each). Germline-derived CDR1 and CDR2 are MNHEY and SVGAGI. The CDR3 consists of 12 residues. V lost 10 bases to trimming and J lost 12 bases, with 19 bases between them. In DNA, the CDR3 is TGTGCCACCATACATAGGGGGGACGTGCAGTTCTTC. Amino acid sequence: CATIHRGDVQFF.

This clonotype came up a few times. The CDR3 loop is CASSPSSGYEQYF. CDR3 in DNA: TGTGCCAGCAGTCCCAGTTCAGGGTACGAGCAGTACTTC. The V and J genes are TRBV12-3 or TRBV12-4 and TRBJ2-7; D is perhaps TRBD1 (5 bases). The ends were cut back, 5 bases at V and 4 bases at J, with 12 bases in the middle. The CDR3 is made up of 13 amino acids.

In this sample, this clonotype turned up a few times. The chain is built from TRBV6-5 and TRBJ1-4, with TRBD1 matching over 7 bases. This CDR3 is 17 amino acids long. J gave up 1 base and V 0 bases, and 5 bases lay outside the gene matches. CDR1 is MNHEY and CDR2 is SVGAGI in the germline V gene. CDR3 DNA sequence: TGTGCCAGCAGTTACTCGGAGGGGGCGATAACTAATGAAAAACTGTTTTTT. It yields the protein CASSYSEGAITNEKLFF.

The gene calls are TRBV7-9 and TRBJ2-7, with TRBD1 matching over 7 bases. J gave up 0 bases and V 6 bases, and 8 bases lay outside the gene matches. The CDR3 loop spans 15 amino acids. The germline CDR1 and CDR2 sequences are SEHNR and FQNEAQ (reference sequence). The CDR3 DNA reads as TGTGCCAGCAGGCAAACGGGACAGACCTCCTACGAGCAGTACTTC. It is translated as CASRQTGQTSYEQYF.

This clonotype appeared many times. The chain has TRBV7-2 and TRBJ2-7, with D possibly matching TRBD1 (6 bases). Germline CDR1 is SGHTA and CDR2 is FQGNSA. The CDR3 spans 14 residues. V lost 1 base, J lost 4 bases, and 11 bases lay in between. CDR3: CASSLGAGQYEQYF. The CDR3 nucleotides read TGTGCCAGCAGCTTAGGGGCAGGACAGTACGAGCAGTACTTC.

The J gene is TRBJ2-1, the V gene TRBV5-1; unclear D gene. This CDR3 is built from 12 residues. Germline V gene data show CDR1 as SGHRS and CDR2 as YFSETQ. V lost 10 bases and J 5 bases, leaving 13 bases between the germline ends. CDR3 DNA: TGCGCCGGCACAGACCGCGACAATGAGCAGTTCTTC. Amino acid sequence: CAGTDRDNEQFF.

A note on this clonotype: This could be a read error, since a much larger clone is one nucleotide away. V and J are TRBV28 and TRBJ2-5; tentatively, D is TRBD1 (5 bases). The germline CDR1 and CDR2 sequences are MDHEN and SYDVKM. The CDR3 has 13 amino acids. V was shortened by 6 bases and J by 1 base, with 9 bases between the two germline ends. The CDR3 region has the DNA TGTGCCAGCAGGCGACAGACCCAAGAGACCCAGTACTTC. The encoded protein is CASRRQTQETQYF.

This chain joins TRBV9 and TRBJ1-6; D is uncertain. Trimming shortened V by 0 bases and J by 10 bases, and 14 bases separated the two germline ends. The CDR3 totals 15 residues. CDR1 is SGDLS and CDR2 is YYNGEE in the germline V gene. The CDR3 here is CASSVGTSIGSPLHF. The CDR3 nucleotides read TGTGCCAGCAGCGTAGGAACCAGCATAGGGTCACCCCTCCACTTT.